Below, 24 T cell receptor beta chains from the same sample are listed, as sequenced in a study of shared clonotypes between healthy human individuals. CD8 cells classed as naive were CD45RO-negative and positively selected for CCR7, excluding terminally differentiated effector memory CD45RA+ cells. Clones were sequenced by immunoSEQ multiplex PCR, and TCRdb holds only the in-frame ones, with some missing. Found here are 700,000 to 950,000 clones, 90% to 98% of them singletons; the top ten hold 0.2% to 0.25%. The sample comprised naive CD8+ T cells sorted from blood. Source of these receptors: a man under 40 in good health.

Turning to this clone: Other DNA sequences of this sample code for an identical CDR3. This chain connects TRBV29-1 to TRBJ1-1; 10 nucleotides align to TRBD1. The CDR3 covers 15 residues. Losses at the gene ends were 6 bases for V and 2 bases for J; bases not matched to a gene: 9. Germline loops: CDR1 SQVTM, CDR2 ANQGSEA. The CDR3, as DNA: TGCAGCGTGGCCGGGACAGGGGTCCTTAACACTGAAGCTTTCTTT. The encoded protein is CSVAGTGVLNTEAFF.

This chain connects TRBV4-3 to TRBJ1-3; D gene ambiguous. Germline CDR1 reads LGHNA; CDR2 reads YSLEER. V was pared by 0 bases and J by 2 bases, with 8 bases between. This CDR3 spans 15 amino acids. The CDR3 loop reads CASSQDRGTGNTIYF. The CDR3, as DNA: TGCGCCAGCAGCCAAGATAGAGGGACTGGAAACACCATATATTTT.

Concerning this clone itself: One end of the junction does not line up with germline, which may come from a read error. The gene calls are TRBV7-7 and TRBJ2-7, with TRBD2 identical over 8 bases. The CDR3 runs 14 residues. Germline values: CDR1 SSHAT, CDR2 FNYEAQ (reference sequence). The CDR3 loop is CASSLWAGGYEQYF. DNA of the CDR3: TGTGCTAGCAGCTTATGGGCGGGAGGTTACGAGCAGTACTTC.

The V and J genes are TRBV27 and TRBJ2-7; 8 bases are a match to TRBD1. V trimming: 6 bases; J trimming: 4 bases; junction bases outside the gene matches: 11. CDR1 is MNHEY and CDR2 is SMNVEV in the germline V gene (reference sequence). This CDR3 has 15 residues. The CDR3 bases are TGTGCCAGCAGCCACCGGACAGGGACGAGTTACGAGCAGTACTTC. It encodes CASSHRTGTSYEQYF.

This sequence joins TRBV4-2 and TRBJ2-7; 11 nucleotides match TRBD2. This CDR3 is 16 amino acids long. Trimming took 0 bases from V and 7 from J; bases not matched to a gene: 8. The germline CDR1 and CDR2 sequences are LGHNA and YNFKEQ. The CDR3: CASSQDSLAGGREQYF. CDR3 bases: TGTGCCAGCAGCCAAGATTCGCTAGCGGGAGGTCGGGAGCAGTACTTC.

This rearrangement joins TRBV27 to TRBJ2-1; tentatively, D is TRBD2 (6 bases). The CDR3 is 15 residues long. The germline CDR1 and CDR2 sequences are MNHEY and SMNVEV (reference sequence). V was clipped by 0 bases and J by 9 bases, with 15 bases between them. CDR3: CASSLSGRRGVEQFF. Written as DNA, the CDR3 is TGTGCCAGCAGTTTATCGGGTAGGAGGGGTGTTGAGCAGTTCTTC.

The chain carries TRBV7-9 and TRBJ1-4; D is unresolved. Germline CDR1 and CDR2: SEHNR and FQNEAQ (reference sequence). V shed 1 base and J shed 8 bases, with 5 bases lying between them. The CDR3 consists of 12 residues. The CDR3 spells CASSLVSEKLFF. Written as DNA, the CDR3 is TGTGCCAGCAGCTTAGTTTCCGAAAAACTGTTTTTT.

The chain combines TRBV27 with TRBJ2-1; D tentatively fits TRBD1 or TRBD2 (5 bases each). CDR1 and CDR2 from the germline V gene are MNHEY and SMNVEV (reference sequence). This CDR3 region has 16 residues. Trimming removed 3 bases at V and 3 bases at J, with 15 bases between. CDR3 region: CASSLSSGLLYNEQFF. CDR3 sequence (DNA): TGTGCCAGCAGTTTGTCCTCGGGGCTACTCTACAATGAGCAGTTCTTC.

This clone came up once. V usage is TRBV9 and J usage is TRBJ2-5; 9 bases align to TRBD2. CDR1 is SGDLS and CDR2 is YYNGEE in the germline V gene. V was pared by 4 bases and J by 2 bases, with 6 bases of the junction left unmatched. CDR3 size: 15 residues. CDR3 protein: CASSLGGGVQETQYF. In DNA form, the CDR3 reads TGTGCCAGCAGCCTGGGCGGGGGGGTGCAAGAGACCCAGTACTTC.

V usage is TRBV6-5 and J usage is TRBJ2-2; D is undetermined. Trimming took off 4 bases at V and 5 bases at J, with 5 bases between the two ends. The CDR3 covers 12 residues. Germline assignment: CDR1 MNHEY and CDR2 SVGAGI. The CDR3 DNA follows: TGTGCCAGCAGTTTCCCGACCGGGGAGCTGTTTTTT. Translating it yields CASSFPTGELFF.

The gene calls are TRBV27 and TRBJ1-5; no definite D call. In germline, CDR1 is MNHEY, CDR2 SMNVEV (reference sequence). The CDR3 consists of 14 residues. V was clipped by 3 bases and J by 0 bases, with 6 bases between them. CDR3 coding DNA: TGTGCCAGCAGTTTGGGTTATAGCAATCAGCCCCAGCATTTT. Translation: CASSLGYSNQPQHF.

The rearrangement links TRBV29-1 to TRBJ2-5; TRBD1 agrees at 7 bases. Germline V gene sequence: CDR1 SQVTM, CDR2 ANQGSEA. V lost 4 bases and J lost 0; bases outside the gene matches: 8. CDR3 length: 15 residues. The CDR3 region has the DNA TGCAGCGTTGGAATCTCCGGGACAGACCAAGAGACCCAGTACTTC. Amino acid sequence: CSVGISGTDQETQYF.

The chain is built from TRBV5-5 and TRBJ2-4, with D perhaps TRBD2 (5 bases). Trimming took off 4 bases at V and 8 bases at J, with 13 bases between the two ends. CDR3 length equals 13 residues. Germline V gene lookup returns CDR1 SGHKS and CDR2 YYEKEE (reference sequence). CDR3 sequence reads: CASSDPGMDIQYF. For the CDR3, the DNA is TGTGCCAGCAGCGACCCGGGGATGGACATTCAGTACTTC.

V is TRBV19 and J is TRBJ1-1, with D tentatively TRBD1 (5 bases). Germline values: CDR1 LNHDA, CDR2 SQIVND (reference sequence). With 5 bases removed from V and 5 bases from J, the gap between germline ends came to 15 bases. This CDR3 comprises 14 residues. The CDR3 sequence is CASSFWGAETEAFF. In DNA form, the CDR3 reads TGTGCCAGTAGTTTCTGGGGCGCTGAGACTGAAGCTTTCTTT.

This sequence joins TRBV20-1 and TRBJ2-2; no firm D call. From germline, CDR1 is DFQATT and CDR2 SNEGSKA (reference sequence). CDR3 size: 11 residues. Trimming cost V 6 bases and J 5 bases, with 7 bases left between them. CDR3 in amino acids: CSALVTGELFF. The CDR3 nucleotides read TGCAGTGCCCTAGTGACCGGGGAGCTGTTTTTT.

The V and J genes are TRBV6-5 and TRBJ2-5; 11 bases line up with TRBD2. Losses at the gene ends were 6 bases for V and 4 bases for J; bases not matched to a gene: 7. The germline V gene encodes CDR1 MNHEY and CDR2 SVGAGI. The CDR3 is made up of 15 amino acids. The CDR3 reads CASRRLAGNGETQYF. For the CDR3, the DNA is TGTGCCAGCAGAAGACTAGCGGGAAATGGAGAGACCCAGTACTTC.

The DNA of the CDR3 is TGTGCCAGCTCACCAGACAGGGGAGATGAGCAGTTCTTC. The encoded protein is CASSPDRGDEQFF. This chain uses TRBV18 with TRBJ2-1, with TRBD1 matching 8 bases. The V gene's germline CDR1 is KGHSH and CDR2 LQKENI. Trimming removed 2 bases from V and 8 bases from J; junction bases left unmatched: 2. This CDR3 has 13 amino acids. Full variable domain (rest looked up from reference TRBV18 and TRBJ2-1): NAGVMQNPRHLVRRRGQEARLRCSPMKGHSHVYWYRQLPEEGLKFMVYLQKENIIDESGMPKERFSAEFPKEGPSILRIQQVVRGDSAAYFCASSPDRGDEQFFGPGTRLTVL.

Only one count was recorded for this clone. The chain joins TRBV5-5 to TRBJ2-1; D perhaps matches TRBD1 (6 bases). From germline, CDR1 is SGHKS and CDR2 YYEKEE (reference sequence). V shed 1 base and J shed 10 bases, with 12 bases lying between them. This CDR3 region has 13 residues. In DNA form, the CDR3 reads TGTGCCAGCAGCTTGCGAGCCGGGACAGAGCAGTTCTTC. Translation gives CASSLRAGTEQFF.

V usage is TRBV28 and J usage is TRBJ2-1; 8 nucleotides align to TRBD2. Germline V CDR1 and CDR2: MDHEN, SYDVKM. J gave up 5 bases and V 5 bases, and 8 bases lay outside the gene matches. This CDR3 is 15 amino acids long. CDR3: CASSIPGTRDNEQFF. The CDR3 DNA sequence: TGTGCCAGCAGTATACCCGGGACTAGGGACAATGAGCAGTTCTTC.

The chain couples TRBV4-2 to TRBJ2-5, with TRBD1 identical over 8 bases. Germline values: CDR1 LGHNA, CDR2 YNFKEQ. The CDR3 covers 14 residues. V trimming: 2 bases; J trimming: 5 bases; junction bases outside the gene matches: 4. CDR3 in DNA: TGTGCCAGCAGCCAACCAGGGGGCGGGGAGACCCAGTACTTC. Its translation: CASSQPGGGETQYF.

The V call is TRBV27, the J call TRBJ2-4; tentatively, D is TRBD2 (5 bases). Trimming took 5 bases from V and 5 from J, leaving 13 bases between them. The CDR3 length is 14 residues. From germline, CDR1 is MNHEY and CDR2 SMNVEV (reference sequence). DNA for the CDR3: TGTGCCAGCAGTGCCGGAGGCAGGCAAAACATTCAGTACTTC. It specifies CASSAGGRQNIQYF.

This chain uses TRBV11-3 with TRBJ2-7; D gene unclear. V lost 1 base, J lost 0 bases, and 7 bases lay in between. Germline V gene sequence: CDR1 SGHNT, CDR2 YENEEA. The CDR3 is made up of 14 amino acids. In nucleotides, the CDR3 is TGTGCCAGCAGCTTAGGCCACCACTCCTACGAGCAGTACTTC. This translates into CASSLGHHSYEQYF.

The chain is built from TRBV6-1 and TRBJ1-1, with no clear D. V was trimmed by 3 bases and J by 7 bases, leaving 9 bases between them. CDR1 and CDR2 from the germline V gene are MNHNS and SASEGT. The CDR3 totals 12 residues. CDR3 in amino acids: CASSETPLEAFF. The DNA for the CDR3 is TGTGCCAGCAGTGAGACACCTCTTGAAGCTTTCTTT.

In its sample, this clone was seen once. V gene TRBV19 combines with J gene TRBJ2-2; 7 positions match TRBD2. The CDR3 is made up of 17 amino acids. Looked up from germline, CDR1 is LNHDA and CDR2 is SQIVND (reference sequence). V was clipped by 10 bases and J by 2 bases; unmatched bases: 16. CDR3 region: CATGAIRDYTNTGELFF. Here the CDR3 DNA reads TGTGCCACTGGGGCCATCCGGGACTACACCAACACCGGGGAGCTGTTTTTT.